A single sample is the source of the 23 T cell receptor beta chains below, sequenced in a study of cytomegalovirus exposure and HLA in healthy donors. PCR involved 60 Vbeta and 13 Jbeta primers. Assay: immunoSEQ multiplex PCR; the TCRdb copy retains only in-frame clones and omits some. The sample lists over 150,000 clones; over 60% were seen once. Sequenced: PBMCs. These receptor sequences come from a woman between 40 and 55 years old in good health and CMV-seronegative.

This clone has just a few counts. V and J are TRBV29-1 and TRBJ1-1, with a tentative D call TRBD1 (5 bases). The germline V gene has CDR1 SQVTM and CDR2 ANQGSEA. Trimming removed 7 bases at V and 4 bases at J, with 16 bases between. CDR3 length equals 13 residues. CDR3 in DNA: TGCAGCGCCGCCCAGGGAATCGGCACTGAAGCTTTCTTT. Its protein product is CSAAQGIGTEAFF. The full variable domain, with the rest looked up from reference TRBV29-1 and TRBJ1-1, is SAVISQKPSRDICQRGTSLTIQCQVDSQVTMMFWYRQQPGQSLTLIATANQGSEATYESGFVIDKFPISRPNLTFSTLTVSNMSPEDSSIYLCSAAQGIGTEAFFGQGTRLTVV.

This sequence joins TRBV30 and TRBJ1-2; D gene uncertain. Germline V lookup: CDR1 GTSNPN, CDR2 SVGIG (reference sequence). Trimming removed 0 bases from V and 10 bases from J, with 9 bases in between. The CDR3 spans 11 residues. CDR3 DNA sequence: TGTGCCTGGAGTGTACTGGAGGACTACACCTTC. This translates into CAWSVLEDYTF.

This clone occurred a few times. The V call is TRBV5-1, the J call TRBJ1-4; D gene unclear. Trimming took off 7 bases at V and 7 bases at J, with 11 bases between the two ends. The CDR3 covers 12 residues. Germline loops: CDR1 SGHRS, CDR2 YFSETQ. CDR3 bases: TGCGCCAGCGCGGGCCCTACTGAAAAACTGTTTTTT. This encodes CASAGPTEKLFF.

The chain joins TRBV7-9 to TRBJ1-2; D is ambiguous. V was clipped by 5 bases and J by 8 bases, with 15 bases between them. This CDR3 spans 13 amino acids. Germline CDR1 SEHNR, CDR2 FQNEAQ (reference sequence). The CDR3 bases are TGTGCCAGCAGCCCTGAGGGTAGCAAGGGCTACACCTTC. It specifies CASSPEGSKGYTF.

CDR3 DNA sequence: TGTGCCAGCAGGAAACAGGGGGCAGATACGCAGTATTTT. Protein sequence: CASRKQGADTQYF. The V and J genes are TRBV28 and TRBJ2-3; the match to TRBD1 covers 8 bases. The ends lost 6 bases at V and 4 bases at J; junction bases unmatched: 3. Germline V CDR1 and CDR2: MDHEN, SYDVKM. CDR3 length: 13 residues.

The rearrangement joins TRBV6-5 to TRBJ2-1; 8 nucleotides align to TRBD2. J lost 10 bases, V lost 4 bases, and 12 bases had no gene match. Germline loops: CDR1 MNHEY, CDR2 SVGAGI. This CDR3 is built from 15 residues. In nucleotides, the CDR3 is TGTGCCAGCAGTTTTGCACTAGCGGTGCCACGGGAGCAGTTCTTC. Translated, it gives CASSFALAVPREQFF.

The chain carries TRBV13 and TRBJ2-3, with 8 bases fitting TRBD2. CDR1 and CDR2 from the germline V gene are PRHDT and FYEKMQ (reference sequence). V shed 5 bases and J 5 bases; nucleotides not matched to a gene: 12. The CDR3 runs 16 residues. The chain's CDR3 is CASSPTGLDLLDTQYF. CDR3 DNA: TGTGCCAGCAGCCCCACGGGACTAGACCTTTTAGATACGCAGTATTTT.

This chain uses TRBV5-4 with TRBJ2-7, with a tentative D call TRBD1 (5 bases). Per germline, CDR1 SGHNT and CDR2 YYREEE (reference sequence). The CDR3 spans 14 residues. Trimming shortened V by 1 base and J by 4 bases, and 12 bases separated the two germline ends. CDR3 residues: CASSLRQGEYEQYF. CDR3 in DNA: TGTGCCAGCAGCTTGAGGCAGGGCGAGTACGAGCAGTACTTC.

This clone has a single count. The chain recombines TRBV7-9 with TRBJ1-1; TRBD1 matches 7 bases. The CDR3 has 18 residues. CDR1 and CDR2 (germline): SEHNR, FQNEAQ (reference sequence). The V gene end was trimmed by 1 base and the J gene end by 1 base; junction bases not matched to a gene: 12. CDR3 in DNA: TGTGCCAGCAGCTTAGAGGGGGCATCAGGACAGCGGAACACTGAAGCTTTCTTT. Translation: CASSLEGASGQRNTEAFF.

This clone was counted only a few times. V is TRBV5-5 and J is TRBJ2-1; the D is unclear. Per the germline V gene, CDR1 is SGHKS and CDR2 is YYEKEE (reference sequence). The CDR3 length is 13 residues. The germline V and J ends were trimmed by 4 bases and 4 bases, with 9 bases remaining between them. The CDR3 reads CASSLGFYNEQFF. The DNA of the CDR3 is TGTGCCAGCAGCCTCGGGTTTTACAATGAGCAGTTCTTC.

This clone was detected only a few times. This chain links TRBV6-6 with TRBJ1-1, with TRBD1 identical over 10 bases. V lost 5 bases, J lost 3 bases, and 3 bases stayed unmatched. The CDR3 runs to 14 residues. Germline V gene lookup returns CDR1 MNHNY and CDR2 SVGAGI (reference sequence). CDR3: CASSRQGADTEAFF. The CDR3 coding sequence is TGTGCCAGCAGTCGACAGGGGGCCGACACTGAAGCTTTCTTT.

This chain links TRBV7-6 with TRBJ1-4, with 8 positions matching TRBD1. The ends lost 2 bases at V and 2 bases at J; junction bases unmatched: 10. Germline CDR1 is SGHVS and CDR2 is FNYEAQ. The CDR3 totals 18 residues. CDR3 nucleotide sequence: TGTGCCAGCAGCTTATATCAGGGGGCGCGAATCACTAATGAAAAACTGTTTTTT. Its translation: CASSLYQGARITNEKLFF.

The rearrangement uses TRBV11-3 and TRBJ2-5, with 11 bases aligning to TRBD2. V shed 1 base, J shed 5 bases, and the junction held 12 bases outside the gene matches. Germline lookup yields CDR1 SGHNT and CDR2 YENEEA. CDR3 length: 18 amino acids. This CDR3 is CASSLGELAGGPFETQYF. The CDR3 nucleotides are TGTGCCAGCAGCTTAGGAGAGCTAGCGGGGGGTCCTTTCGAGACCCAGTACTTC.

J is TRBJ2-3 and V is TRBV2; D possibly corresponds to TRBD2 (5 bases). Trimming took off 10 bases at V and 0 bases at J, with 17 bases between the two ends. This CDR3 spans 15 amino acids. CDR1 is SNHLY and CDR2 is FYNNEI in the germline V gene. The chain's CDR3 is CATPGSRVSTDTQYF. As DNA, the CDR3 is TGTGCCACCCCGGGATCTCGTGTTAGCACAGATACGCAGTATTTT.

The chain couples TRBV5-1 to TRBJ1-2; 8 positions match TRBD1. With 4 bases clipped from V and 8 bases from J, the junction kept 4 bases outside the gene matches. The CDR3 sequence is 12 residues long. CDR1 is SGHRS and CDR2 is YFSETQ in the germline V gene. CDR3 in amino acids: CASSGQGGGYTF. The CDR3 coding sequence is TGCGCCAGCAGCGGACAGGGAGGAGGCTACACCTTC.

J is TRBJ1-1 and V is TRBV7-6; 7 bases are a match to TRBD1. Losses at the gene ends were 5 bases for V and 11 bases for J; bases not matched to a gene: 14. CDR3 length: 14 amino acids. Germline V gene lookup returns CDR1 SGHVS and CDR2 FNYEAQ. Here the CDR3 DNA reads TGTGCCAGCAGCCCGAGACAGGGTGCCGTGAGGGCTTTCTTT. It encodes CASSPRQGAVRAFF.

A single count supports this clone. This sequence joins TRBV11-3 and TRBJ2-1; D unresolved. CDR1 SGHNT and CDR2 YENEEA come from the germline V gene. The CDR3 consists of 14 residues. The V end lost 5 bases, the J end lost 5 bases, and 13 bases lay between the germline ends. This CDR3 is CASSHLRADNEQFF. The CDR3 region has the DNA TGTGCCAGCAGCCATCTCCGAGCCGACAATGAGCAGTTCTTC.

This clone has a single count. The V gene is TRBV14, the J gene TRBJ2-7; D is undetermined. V gave up 0 bases and J gave up 2 bases, with 8 bases separating them. The CDR3 loop spans 14 amino acids. Germline values: CDR1 SGHDN, CDR2 FVKESK. The CDR3 loop reads CASSQETPAYEQYF. As DNA, the CDR3 is TGTGCCAGCAGCCAAGAGACACCAGCCTACGAGCAGTACTTC.

The gene calls are TRBV28 and TRBJ1-5; TRBD1 matches 10 bases. The CDR3 spans 17 residues. Germline V gene sequence: CDR1 MDHEN, CDR2 SYDVKM. Trimming took 5 bases from V and 1 from J; bases not matched to a gene: 8. This chain's CDR3 is CASSPKTGGWSNQPQHF. Here the CDR3 DNA reads TGTGCCAGCAGTCCCAAGACAGGGGGCTGGAGCAATCAGCCCCAGCATTTT.

This clone was found a few times. J is TRBJ2-7 and V is TRBV6-6; 7 bases map to TRBD2. The CDR3 runs 15 residues. J was trimmed by 5 bases and V by 10 bases; bases with no gene match: 17. The V gene's germline CDR1 is MNHNY and CDR2 SVGAGI (reference sequence). CDR3 sequence (DNA): TGTGCCACCATCCTATTTCCCCGGGAGGCCCACGAGCAGTACTTC. Protein sequence: CATILFPREAHEQYF.

This clone was observed a few times. The chain uses TRBV18 and TRBJ1-5; 7 positions agree with TRBD1. This CDR3 region has 13 residues. Germline V gene lookup returns CDR1 KGHSH and CDR2 LQKENI. The J segment lost 5 bases and the V segment lost 3 bases, leaving 1 base of the junction unmatched. DNA of the CDR3: TGTGCCAGCTCACCCCAGGGGGATCAGCCCCAGCATTTT. Its protein product is CASSPQGDQPQHF.

The rearrangement links TRBV19 to TRBJ2-2, with 7 bases lining up with TRBD1. CDR1 and CDR2 from the germline V gene are LNHDA and SQIVND (reference sequence). V shed 4 bases, J shed 4 bases, and the junction held 6 bases outside the gene matches. The CDR3 is made up of 15 amino acids. This CDR3 is CASSTGTAITGELFF. CDR3 sequence (DNA): TGTGCCAGTAGTACCGGGACAGCGATCACCGGGGAGCTGTTTTTT.

J is TRBJ2-1 and V is TRBV6-6, with 7 bases aligning to TRBD1. The CDR3 consists of 15 residues. Germline CDR1 MNHNY, CDR2 SVGAGI (reference sequence). Trimming cost V 6 bases and J 9 bases; bases outside gene matches: 14. The CDR3 sequence: CASRNPGQVRGEQFF. In DNA form, the CDR3 reads TGTGCCAGCAGAAACCCTGGACAGGTCCGAGGTGAGCAGTTCTTC.